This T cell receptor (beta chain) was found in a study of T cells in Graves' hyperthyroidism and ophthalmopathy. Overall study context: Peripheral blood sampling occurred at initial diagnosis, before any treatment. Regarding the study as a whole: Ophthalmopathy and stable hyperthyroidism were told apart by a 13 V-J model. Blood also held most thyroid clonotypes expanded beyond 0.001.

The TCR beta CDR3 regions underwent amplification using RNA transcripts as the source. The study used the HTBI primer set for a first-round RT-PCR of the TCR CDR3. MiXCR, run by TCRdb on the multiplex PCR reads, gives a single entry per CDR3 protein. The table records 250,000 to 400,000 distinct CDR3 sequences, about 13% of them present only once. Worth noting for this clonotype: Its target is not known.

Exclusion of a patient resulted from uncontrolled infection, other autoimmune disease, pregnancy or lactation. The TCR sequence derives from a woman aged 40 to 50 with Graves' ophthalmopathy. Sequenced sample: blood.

The CDR3 DNA sequence: TGTGCCAGCAGCTTAGTAAGGGGGATCAGAACAGGAACAGATACGCAGTATTTT. Residues: CASSLVRGIRTGTDTQYF. J is TRBJ2-3 and V is TRBV7-9, with D possibly matching TRBD1 (6 bases). The germline V and J ends were trimmed by 1 base and 3 bases, with 20 bases remaining between them. The CDR3 consists of 18 residues. Per germline, CDR1 SEHNR and CDR2 FQNEAQ (reference sequence).